This TCR beta chain was found in a study of CD8+ T cells in alopecia areata. The sample's treatment: oral pan-JAK inhibitor, 5-10 mg twice daily. CDR3 length equals 15 residues. V lost 0 bases to trimming and J lost 5 bases, with 13 bases between them. Germline lookup yields CDR1 MNHEY and CDR2 SVGAGI. To note about this clone: Its antigen is undetermined.

The sequencing template was cDNA reverse transcribed from extracted RNA. The repertoire was sequenced with immunoSEQ multiplex PCR; TCRdb's copy has only in-frame clones and lacks some. Altogether 200,000 to 250,000 clones are present, 55% to 70% being singletons, with the ten largest covering about 4.2%. Study-wide results and caveats: Within the top 100, expanded CD8+ clones significantly decreased with tofacitinib, as did scalp clonality.

Sequencing used CD4+ T cells sorted from blood, obtained at week 4, from a patient treated with tofacitinib. The receptor was isolated from a human donor with alopecia areata. This sequence joins TRBV6-5 and TRBJ1-2; no firm D call. The CDR3 nucleotides are TGTGCCAGCAGTTACTCATCGCGGGTTAGTTATGGCTACACCTTC. This codes for CASSYSSRVSYGYTF.